What follows describes a single T cell receptor (beta chain). Its matching antigen is unknown. It is likely a read error, because the conserved phenylalanine at the end of the CDR3 is missing. Trimming shortened V by 3 bases and J by 4 bases, and 17 bases separated the two germline ends. The CDR3 covers 16 residues. Through a sample-barcoded 5' primer and a J-beta primer mix, a second PCR was run for roughly 7 to 11 cycles. A tag from a template-switch adaptor with 12 random nucleotides marked each cDNA molecule. TCRdb analysed the 5' RACE reads with MiXCR anew, one entry per CDR3 protein. The data contain hundreds of thousands of distinct CDR3 sequences, under 40% of them singletons. This specimen comes from a study of blood T cells in healthy people across ages. Study-wide findings and caveats: It was found that TCR beta diversity correlated strongly with the percentage of naive T cells. TCR beta diversity per million T cells fell roughly linearly with age.

The sample taken for sequencing was blood. This chain links TRBV12-3 or TRBV12-4 with TRBJ2-3; D is possibly TRBD2 (5 bases). This clonotype was obtained from a man in his late teens or twenties in good health. The CDR3 loop is CASSFGRRIKADTQYS. The CDR3 DNA is TGTGCCAGCAGTTTCGGAAGGAGGATCAAAGCAGATACGCAGTATTCT.